Presented here are 30 T cell receptor beta chains from one specimen sequenced in a study of T cell changes during pregnancy in multiple sclerosis. The data were produced by immunoSEQ multiplex PCR, yet TCRdb's version contains in-frame clones alone and is incomplete. This sample has about 85,000 clones, with just over 90% found just once. The sample here was peripheral blood, taken in the first trimester of pregnancy. Receptor source: a female donor with multiple sclerosis, enrolled in a pregnancy study.

The chain is built from TRBV28 and TRBJ1-1; D is unresolved. This CDR3 comprises 11 residues. Germline V CDR1 and CDR2: MDHEN, SYDVKM. Trimming removed 1 base from V and 8 bases from J, with 5 bases in between. CDR3 loop: CASSLSREAFF. In DNA form, the CDR3 reads TGTGCCAGCAGTTTATCCAGAGAAGCTTTCTTT.

The chain joins TRBV2 to TRBJ2-2; 9 positions agree with TRBD2. V was clipped by 8 bases and J by 7 bases; unmatched bases: 20. Germline V CDR1 and CDR2: SNHLY, FYNNEI. This CDR3 is built from 18 residues. The CDR3 DNA sequence: TGTGCCAGCGGGGGTTTTCTTAAGAGGACTAGCGATCACGGGGAGCTGTTTTTT. This gives the protein CASGGFLKRTSDHGELFF.

The genes are TRBV7-3 and TRBJ2-7; weak D call: TRBD1 (7 bases). The V end lost 5 bases, the J end lost 6 bases, and 14 bases lay between the germline ends. This CDR3 has 13 residues. Germline V gene lookup returns CDR1 SGHTA and CDR2 FQGTGA. The CDR3, as DNA: TGTGCCAGCAGCCCCCGACAGGGAGGCGAGCAGTACTTC. This encodes CASSPRQGGEQYF.

The rearrangement links TRBV14 to TRBJ1-5, with D possibly TRBD1 on 5 matching bases. CDR3 size: 15 residues. Looked up from germline, CDR1 is SGHDN and CDR2 is FVKESK. Trimming took 1 base from V and 3 from J, leaving 10 bases between them. CDR3 DNA: TGTGCCAGCAGCCAAGGGGGGGTCCCCAATCAGCCCCAGCATTTT. This sequence encodes CASSQGGVPNQPQHF. Full variable domain (outside the CDR3, taken from reference TRBV14 and TRBJ1-5): EAGVTQFPSHSVIEKGQTVTLRCDPISGHDNLYWYRRVMGKEIKFLLHFVKESKQDESGMPNNRFLAERTGGTYSTLKVQPAELEDSGVYFCASSQGGVPNQPQHFGDGTRLSIL.

This clone was counted a single time. The chain is built from TRBV7-3 and TRBJ2-1; 11 bases are a match to TRBD2. V dropped 2 bases and J dropped 9; count of bases not matched to a gene: 9. From germline, CDR1 is SGHTA and CDR2 FQGTGA. This CDR3 contains 16 residues. CDR3 nucleotides: TGTGCCAGCAGCTTACGGGCTAGCGGGAGGTGGGGTGAGCAGTTCTTC. Encoded protein: CASSLRASGRWGEQFF. Supplemented by reference TRBV7-3 and TRBJ2-1, the full variable domain reads GAGVSQTPSNKVTEKGKYVELRCDPISGHTALYWYRQSLGQGPEFLIYFQGTGAADDSGLPNDRFFAVRPEGSVSTLKIQRTERGDSAVYLCASSLRASGRWGEQFFGPGTRLTVL.

The CDR3: CASSYAGRKDGYTF. As DNA, the CDR3 is TGTGCCAGCAGTTACGCCGGTCGCAAAGATGGCTACACCTTC. This chain links TRBV6-5 with TRBJ1-2; D unresolved. Trimming took 2 bases from V and 6 from J, leaving 13 bases between them. This CDR3 comprises 14 residues. Germline V lookup: CDR1 MNHEY, CDR2 SVGAGI.

This clone was seen only once. CDR3 DNA sequence: TGTGCCAGCAGTTTGGGGACAATTGGAAACACCATATATTTT. This codes for CASSLGTIGNTIYF. This rearrangement joins TRBV25-1 to TRBJ1-3, with a weak D call TRBD1 (6 bases). The CDR3 extends over 14 amino acids. V lost 5 bases, J lost 3 bases, and 11 bases lay in between. Germline CDR1 is MGHDK and CDR2 is SYGVNS.

This chain links TRBV5-6 with TRBJ2-3, with 14 bases lining up with TRBD2. Germline V gene data show CDR1 as SGHDT and CDR2 as YYEEEE. This CDR3 is 16 amino acids long. After removal of 4 bases from V and 3 bases from J, the junction contained 4 bases not matched to a gene. CDR3 nucleotides: TGTGCCAGCAGCCGGGGACTAGCGGGAGTAACAGATACGCAGTATTTT. It is translated as CASSRGLAGVTDTQYF.

This chain links TRBV6-1 with TRBJ2-7, with 9 bases identical to TRBD2. This CDR3 is built from 15 residues. With 5 bases clipped from V and 2 bases from J, the junction kept 7 bases outside the gene matches. The germline V gene encodes CDR1 MNHNS and CDR2 SASEGT. The CDR3 reads CASSISGSHAYEQYF. The CDR3 DNA reads TGTGCCAGCAGTATTAGCGGGAGTCATGCCTACGAGCAGTACTTC.

This chain connects TRBV7-3 to TRBJ2-5; TRBD2 agrees at 14 bases. The CDR3 length is 16 residues. Germline V CDR1 and CDR2: SGHTA, FQGTGA. Trimming removed 5 bases from V and 1 base from J; junction bases left unmatched: 3. The CDR3 nucleotides read TGTGCCAGCAGCCCCGGACTAGCGGGGGGCCAAGAGACCCAGTACTTC. Amino acids: CASSPGLAGGQETQYF.

V gene TRBV18 combines with J gene TRBJ1-1; a weak D match, TRBD1 (6 bases). V lost 5 bases, J lost 0 bases, and 7 bases lay in between. The CDR3 length is 13 residues. Germline values: CDR1 KGHSH, CDR2 LQKENI. The CDR3 protein is CASSGQMNTEAFF. Here the CDR3 DNA reads TGTGCCAGCTCAGGACAGATGAACACTGAAGCTTTCTTT.

The J gene is TRBJ1-5, the V gene TRBV6-6, with D possibly matching TRBD1 (6 bases). The V end was cut by 7 bases, the J end by 2 bases, with 18 bases between. The germline gives CDR1 MNHNY, CDR2 SVGAGI (reference sequence). The CDR3 extends over 16 amino acids. CDR3 sequence reads: CASKSRGGNGNQPQHF. For the CDR3, the DNA is TGTGCCAGCAAAAGCAGGGGAGGGAACGGCAATCAGCCCCAGCATTTT.

The chain employs TRBV4-2 and TRBJ2-1; 14 nucleotides agree with TRBD2. The V and J ends lost 4 bases and 0 bases, in that order; junction bases with no gene match: 5. From germline, CDR1 is LGHNA and CDR2 YNFKEQ. The CDR3 runs to 18 residues. The chain's CDR3 is CASSPGLAGGSSYNEQFF. The CDR3 bases are TGTGCCAGCAGCCCCGGACTAGCGGGAGGAAGCTCCTACAATGAGCAGTTCTTC.

This clone was counted a single time. This CDR3 is CASSYGTGVSGELFF. The CDR3 region has the DNA TGTGCCAGCAGTTACGGGACAGGGGTATCGGGGGAGCTGTTTTTT. The chain joins TRBV6-5 to TRBJ2-2, with 10 positions matching TRBD1. CDR1 MNHEY and CDR2 SVGAGI come from the germline V gene. The CDR3 sequence is 15 residues long. V dropped 2 bases and J dropped 8; count of bases not matched to a gene: 5.

This clone has ten or more counts. This chain joins TRBV7-3 and TRBJ2-2, with TRBD2 matching over 13 bases. The CDR3 has 18 amino acids. Germline loops: CDR1 SGHTA, CDR2 FQGTGA. The trim removed 4 bases at V and 2 bases at J, leaving 7 bases unmatched. CDR3 sequence: CASSSGTSGDPNTGELFF. In nucleotides, the CDR3 is TGTGCCAGCAGCTCCGGGACTAGCGGGGATCCTAACACCGGGGAGCTGTTTTTT.

The rearrangement links TRBV11-1 to TRBJ1-1; 10 bases are a match to TRBD1. The length of the CDR3 is 12 residues. V was pared by 4 bases and J by 12 bases, with 5 bases of the junction left unmatched. Germline assignment: CDR1 SGHAT and CDR2 FQDESV (reference sequence). The CDR3 nucleotides are TGTGCCAGCAGCTCGACAGGGGGCAGGTCTTTCTTT. Encoded protein: CASSSTGGRSFF.

This clone was observed a single time. The rearrangement uses TRBV5-1 and TRBJ2-3, with D unresolved. The CDR3 length is 15 residues. Trimming pared 2 bases from V and 0 bases from J, leaving 10 bases between. Germline loops: CDR1 SGHRS, CDR2 YFSETQ. The CDR3 sequence is CASSLSPSSTDTQYF. DNA of the CDR3: TGCGCCAGCAGCTTAAGCCCTTCGAGCACAGATACGCAGTATTTT.

V is TRBV2 and J is TRBJ1-1; 10 positions agree with TRBD1. The V and J ends lost 2 bases and 7 bases, in that order; junction bases with no gene match: 4. Per germline, CDR1 SNHLY and CDR2 FYNNEI. This CDR3 contains 14 residues. This chain's CDR3 is CASSERDRGIEAFF. CDR3 sequence (DNA): TGTGCCAGCAGTGAAAGGGACAGGGGAATTGAAGCTTTCTTT.

The V call is TRBV5-6, the J call TRBJ1-1; no reliable D call. The CDR3 runs to 15 residues. Trimming cost V 4 bases and J 1 base, with 14 bases left between them. The germline V gene has CDR1 SGHDT and CDR2 YYEEEE. The DNA for the CDR3 is TGTGCCAGCAGCCTGTACAGAGTAAAGAACACTGAAGCTTTCTTT. It is translated as CASSLYRVKNTEAFF.

J is TRBJ1-2 and V is TRBV28; D perhaps matches TRBD1 (5 bases). This CDR3 spans 14 amino acids. V gave up 4 bases and J gave up 1 base, with 10 bases separating them. Per germline, CDR1 MDHEN and CDR2 SYDVKM. DNA for the CDR3: TGTGCCAGCAGTTCCGGGGGGGGTAACTATGGCTACACCTTC. Protein product: CASSSGGGNYGYTF.

V and J are TRBV6-5 and TRBJ2-7, with 8 bases identical to TRBD1. The CDR3 extends over 13 amino acids. From germline, CDR1 is MNHEY and CDR2 SVGAGI. J lost 3 bases, V lost 6 bases, and 4 bases had no gene match. CDR3 sequence: CASSLDRDYEQYF. CDR3 bases: TGTGCCAGCAGCCTGGACAGGGACTACGAGCAGTACTTC.

The chain is built from TRBV27 and TRBJ2-7; D gene ambiguous. Trimming pared 0 bases from V and 1 base from J, leaving 10 bases between. CDR1 and CDR2 (germline): MNHEY, SMNVEV (reference sequence). This CDR3 region has 15 residues. The CDR3 region is CASSLSPAHSYEQYF. CDR3 nucleotides: TGTGCCAGCAGTTTATCCCCAGCGCATTCCTACGAGCAGTACTTC.

This rearrangement joins TRBV10-3 to TRBJ2-2, with D possibly being TRBD1 (6 bases). The CDR3 spans 13 residues. The ends were cut back, 6 bases at V and 1 base at J, with 6 bases in the middle. CDR1 ENHRY and CDR2 SYGVKD come from the germline V gene. The DNA of the CDR3 is TGTGCCATCAGGGACAGGAACACCGGGGAGCTGTTTTTT. Amino acids: CAIRDRNTGELFF.

This sequence joins TRBV25-1 and TRBJ2-3, with 11 bases matching TRBD1. CDR3 length: 15 amino acids. Germline V CDR1 and CDR2: MGHDK, SYGVNS. The V and J ends lost 6 bases and 3 bases, in that order; junction bases with no gene match: 5. Here the CDR3 DNA reads TGTGCCAGCAGCTGGACAGGGGGCACAACAGATACGCAGTATTTT. It encodes CASSWTGGTTDTQYF.

The DNA for the CDR3 is TGTGCCAGCAGCCAAGATGTGGGGACTAGCGGGGTTACCTCCTACGAGCAGTACTTC. It yields the protein CASSQDVGTSGVTSYEQYF. The chain is built from TRBV4-2 and TRBJ2-7; 13 positions agree with TRBD2. Germline CDR1 is LGHNA and CDR2 is YNFKEQ. V shed 0 bases and J 0 bases; nucleotides not matched to a gene: 8. This CDR3 comprises 19 residues.

The chain joins TRBV5-5 to TRBJ2-7, with D tentatively TRBD2 (5 bases). Deletions cut 0 bases from V and 6 bases from J, with 10 bases between. From germline, CDR1 is SGHKS and CDR2 YYEKEE (reference sequence). The CDR3 extends over 13 amino acids. CDR3 nucleotide sequence: TGTGCCAGCAGCTTGGTTACCGGGGTCGAGCAGTACTTC. Protein: CASSLVTGVEQYF.

The chain is built from TRBV29-1 and TRBJ1-2; perhaps TRBD1 as D (6 bases). Trimming pared 2 bases from V and 4 bases from J, leaving 11 bases between. The CDR3 runs to 13 residues. CDR1 SQVTM and CDR2 ANQGSEA come from the germline V gene. Here the CDR3 DNA reads TGCAGCGTTGAATTTATGGACAGCTATGGCTACACCTTC. The encoded protein is CSVEFMDSYGYTF.

This chain connects TRBV14 to TRBJ2-7, with 7 bases fitting TRBD2. J was trimmed by 3 bases and V by 4 bases; bases with no gene match: 12. This CDR3 spans 16 amino acids. Germline CDR1 reads SGHDN; CDR2 reads FVKESK. The DNA of the CDR3 is TGTGCCAGCAGCCCCCTAGGGCTAGCGGCCAACTACGAGCAGTACTTC. Protein: CASSPLGLAANYEQYF.

This chain joins TRBV27 and TRBJ2-7; the match to TRBD1 covers 8 bases. With V trimmed by 5 bases and J by 3 bases, 9 bases remained unmatched. CDR3 size: 15 residues. Germline loops: CDR1 MNHEY, CDR2 SMNVEV (reference sequence). CDR3 region: CASSSPGQGFYEQYF. DNA for the CDR3: TGTGCCAGCAGTAGCCCCGGACAGGGTTTCTACGAGCAGTACTTC.

The chain uses TRBV11-3 and TRBJ2-1; D unclear. Trimming pared 3 bases from V and 9 bases from J, leaving 6 bases between. This CDR3 is built from 11 residues. Germline loops: CDR1 SGHNT, CDR2 YENEEA. CDR3 in DNA: TGTGCCAGCAGCTTTTCAGTTGAGCAGTTCTTC. Translated, it gives CASSFSVEQFF.